What follows are 21 T cell receptor beta chains derived from one specimen sequenced in a study of T cells in Graves' hyperthyroidism and ophthalmopathy. RNA transcripts served as the template for amplifying TCR beta CDR3 regions. With the HTBI primer set, the TCR CDR3 went through a first round of RT-PCR. TCRdb reprocessed the multiplex PCR reads via MiXCR and lists one record per CDR3 protein. The data contain 300,000 to 350,000 distinct CDR3 sequences, approximately 17% of them seen just once; the ten biggest clones take up approximately 31%. Material for sequencing was blood. These receptors were collected from a young man with Graves' hyperthyroidism.

Details on this clonotype: The junction departs from germline at one end; a sequencing error may be responsible. CDR3 DNA: TGTGTCAGCAGCCCGAAATTGGAGTACACTTACAATGAGCAGTTCTTC. Residues: CVSSPKLEYTYNEQFF. The chain joins TRBV7-9 to TRBJ2-1; D is uncertain. CDR3 length: 16 residues. CDR1 SEHNR and CDR2 FQNEAQ come from the germline V gene (reference sequence). Drawing the rest from reference TRBV7-9 and TRBJ2-1, the complete variable domain is DTGVSQNPRHKITKRGQNVTFRCDPISEHNRLYWYRQTLGQGPEFLTYFQNEAQLEKSRLLSDRFSAERPKGSFSTLEIQRTEQGDSAMYLCVSSPKLEYTYNEQFFGPGTRLTVL.

This clonotype was counted many times. This chain's CDR3 is CASSLTANLNEQFF. DNA for the CDR3: TGCGCCAGCAGCTTAACGGCTAACCTGAATGAGCAGTTCTTC. The chain links TRBV5-1 to TRBJ2-1; D is ambiguous. Germline V gives CDR1 SGHRS, CDR2 YFSETQ. This CDR3 has 14 amino acids. V was cut by 2 bases and J by 7 bases, with 13 bases left in between. The full variable domain, completed using reference TRBV5-1 and TRBJ2-1, is KAGVTQTPRYLIKTRGQQVTLSCSPISGHRSVSWYQQTPGQGLQFLFEYFSETQRNKGNFPGRFSGRQFSNSRSEMNVSTLELGDSALYLCASSLTANLNEQFFGPGTRLTVL.

This clonotype was seen at least ten times. The V and J genes are TRBV28 and TRBJ2-5; D unclear. This CDR3 comprises 14 residues. Trimming removed 8 bases at V and 12 bases at J, with 25 bases between. Germline-derived CDR1 and CDR2 are MDHEN and SYDVKM. The CDR3: CASRSSLPTGLKYF. CDR3 sequence (DNA): TGTGCCAGCCGATCCTCCCTGCCGACTGGTTTAAAGTACTTC.

The chain uses TRBV6-1 and TRBJ2-5, with D possibly TRBD1 on 6 matching bases. V was cut by 3 bases and J by 0 bases, with 11 bases left in between. CDR1 MNHNS and CDR2 SASEGT come from the germline V gene. The CDR3 is 15 residues long. The CDR3 region is CASSDGDTDQETQYF. CDR3 DNA: TGTGCCAGCAGTGACGGGGACACGGACCAAGAGACCCAGTACTTC.

This clonotype was detected many times. V is TRBV4-1 and J is TRBJ2-7; TRBD1 might be the D (7 bases). In germline, CDR1 is MGHRA, CDR2 YSYEKL. This CDR3 spans 15 amino acids. V was pared by 4 bases and J by 3 bases, with 16 bases between. CDR3 residues: CASSPRQGGIYEQYF. In nucleotides, the CDR3 is TGCGCCAGCAGCCCTAGACAGGGAGGTATCTACGAGCAGTACTTC.

This clonotype was observed at least ten times. The chain has TRBV5-5 and TRBJ2-1; no reliable D call. V lost 1 base and J lost 6, with 8 bases in between. This CDR3 is 13 amino acids long. From germline, CDR1 is SGHKS and CDR2 YYEKEE (reference sequence). As DNA, the CDR3 is TGTGCCAGCAGCTTGTCTTCTGTCAATGAGCAGTTCTTC. It is translated as CASSLSSVNEQFF. The entire variable domain, with the rest obtained from reference TRBV5-5 and TRBJ2-1, is as follows: DAGVTQSPTHLIKTRGQQVTLRCSPISGHKSVSWYQQVLGQGPQFIFQYYEKEERGRGNFPDRFSARQFPNYSSELNVNALLLGDSALYLCASSLSSVNEQFFGPGTRLTVL.

At least ten counts were recorded for this clonotype. The chain carries TRBV28 and TRBJ2-7; D uncertain. Trimming removed 6 bases at V and 2 bases at J, with 14 bases between. Germline V lookup: CDR1 MDHEN, CDR2 SYDVKM. This CDR3 has 14 residues. CDR3 bases: TGTGCCAGCAGCCCCCCCGCAGCCCCCTACGAGCAGTACTTC. It translates to CASSPPAAPYEQYF.

Ten or more counts support this clonotype. The J gene is TRBJ2-5, the V gene TRBV9, with a weak D call TRBD1 (6 bases). The CDR3 has 16 amino acids. The germline CDR1 and CDR2 sequences are SGDLS and YYNGEE. Trimming stripped 0 bases from V and 4 bases from J, with 16 bases between. DNA for the CDR3: TGTGCCAGCAGCGTAGGAGGGACAAGTCAGGGAGAGACCCAGTACTTC. Its protein product is CASSVGGTSQGETQYF. The full variable domain, in which reference TRBV9 and TRBJ2-5 provide the parts outside the CDR3, is DSGVTQTPKHLITATGQRVTLRCSPRSGDLSVYWYQQSLDQGLQFLIQYYNGEERAKGNILERFSAQQFPDLHSELNLSSLELGDSALYFCASSVGGTSQGETQYFGPGTRLLVL.

At least ten counts were recorded for this clonotype. The chain joins TRBV12-3 or TRBV12-4 to TRBJ1-1; unclear D gene. The CDR3 consists of 11 residues. The V end lost 6 bases, the J end lost 5 bases, and 7 bases lay between the germline ends. The CDR3 spells CASSQETEAFF. CDR3 DNA: TGTGCCAGCAGCCAGGAGACTGAAGCTTTCTTT.

The sample holds a few counts of this clonotype. The chain couples TRBV30 to TRBJ2-7; tentatively, D is TRBD2 (5 bases). This CDR3 is 15 amino acids long. The germline V gene has CDR1 GTSNPN and CDR2 SVGIG (reference sequence). V lost 2 bases and J lost 3, with 17 bases in between. The CDR3 region is CAWSLAGLTGYEQYF. The CDR3 nucleotides are TGTGCCTGGAGTTTGGCGGGTCTCACGGGCTACGAGCAGTACTTC.

This clonotype has a count of ten or more. The chain has TRBV20-1 and TRBJ2-2; D gene ambiguous. CDR1 is DFQATT, CDR2 SNEGSKA, per germline (reference sequence). With 3 bases removed from V and 4 bases from J, the gap between germline ends came to 9 bases. This CDR3 contains 13 residues. CDR3 DNA: TGCAGTGCTAGTTTTGCAGTCACCGGGGAGCTGTTTTTT. Residues: CSASFAVTGELFF.

There are many counts of this clonotype. The V and J genes are TRBV18 and TRBJ1-5; D is unclear. CDR1 and CDR2 (germline): KGHSH, LQKENI. V was cut by 2 bases and J by 10 bases, with 15 bases left in between. There are 14 residues in the CDR3. CDR3 nucleotide sequence: TGTGCCAGCTCACCAGAGAGGTCAGAGTTTCCCCAGCATTTT. It encodes CASSPERSEFPQHF.

This clonotype was detected many times. The chain employs TRBV7-8 and TRBJ1-1, with D possibly being TRBD1 (6 bases). The V gene lost 1 base and the J gene lost 4 bases, with 16 bases spanning the gap. The CDR3 contains 16 residues. The germline gives CDR1 SGHVS, CDR2 FQNEAQ. The CDR3: CASSLVYGGGGTEAFF. The CDR3 DNA reads as TGTGCCAGCAGCTTAGTGTATGGGGGCGGTGGCACTGAAGCTTTCTTT. The variable domain in full, with the rest retrieved from reference TRBV7-8 and TRBJ1-1, is GAGVSQSPRYKVAKRGQDVALRCDPISGHVSLFWYQQALGQGPEFLTYFQNEAQLDKSGLPSDRFFAERPEGSVSTLKIQRTQQEDSAVYLCASSLVYGGGGTEAFFGQGTRLTVV.

V usage is TRBV24-1 and J usage is TRBJ2-5, with D tentatively TRBD1 or TRBD2 (5 bases each). Between the trimmed V and J ends, which lost 1 base and 5 bases, there was a span of 16 bases. Looked up from germline, CDR1 is KGHDR and CDR2 is SFDVKD. CDR3 length: 16 amino acids. CDR3 DNA: TGTGCCACCAGTGATTTTGGCCAGGGAGTTCGGGAGACCCAGTACTTC. Amino acids: CATSDFGQGVRETQYF.

Of note for this clonotype: A much larger clone sits a single nucleotide away, making a read error possible. CDR3 coding DNA: TGTGCCAACAGTGACGTCTACGAGCAGTACTTC. As protein: CANSDVYEQYF. V is TRBV6-1 and J is TRBJ2-7; D is unclear. The germline gives CDR1 MNHNS, CDR2 SASEGT. The CDR3 length is 11 residues.

This clonotype appeared many times. V usage is TRBV28 and J usage is TRBJ2-3; D might be TRBD2 (5 bases). V was pared by 10 bases and J by 1 base, with 15 bases between. Germline V lookup: CDR1 MDHEN, CDR2 SYDVKM. This CDR3 is built from 14 residues. In DNA, the CDR3 is TGTGCCACCCTCGAGGGTTCTGGCACAGATACGCAGTATTTT. Its protein is CATLEGSGTDTQYF.

This clonotype appeared many times. V usage is TRBV6-8 and J usage is TRBJ2-3; TRBD2 matches at 7 bases. With V trimmed by 5 bases and J by 0 bases, 14 bases remained unmatched. CDR1 and CDR2 (germline): MNHGY, SAAAGT. The CDR3 is made up of 18 amino acids. This CDR3 is CASSHQRGVHPSTDTQYF. The CDR3 DNA is TGTGCCAGCAGTCACCAGCGGGGCGTCCACCCTAGCACAGATACGCAGTATTTT.

V and J are TRBV5-1 and TRBJ1-3, with D tentatively TRBD1 (6 bases). The CDR3 has 16 amino acids. Trimming stripped 2 bases from V and 0 bases from J, with 12 bases between. The germline CDR1 and CDR2 sequences are SGHRS and YFSETQ. The CDR3 sequence is CASSFQGHPSGNTIYF. The CDR3 nucleotides read TGCGCCAGCAGCTTTCAGGGGCATCCCTCTGGAAACACCATATATTTT. Filled out from reference TRBV5-1 and TRBJ1-3, the complete variable domain reads KAGVTQTPRYLIKTRGQQVTLSCSPISGHRSVSWYQQTPGQGLQFLFEYFSETQRNKGNFPGRFSGRQFSNSRSEMNVSTLELGDSALYLCASSFQGHPSGNTIYFGEGSWLTVV.

In its sample, this clonotype was seen many times. CDR3 residues: CASSLRGRTYEQYF. The CDR3 DNA is TGTGCCAGCAGTTTAAGGGGTAGAACCTACGAGCAGTACTTC. This chain uses TRBV27 with TRBJ2-7; maybe TRBD1 (5 bases). The germline gives CDR1 MNHEY, CDR2 SMNVEV (reference sequence). The V end was cut by 2 bases, the J end by 2 bases, with 10 bases between. The CDR3 is 14 amino acids.

This clonotype appeared many times. This chain joins TRBV28 and TRBJ2-7; weak D call: TRBD1 (5 bases). The CDR3 loop spans 14 amino acids. The germline V gene has CDR1 MDHEN and CDR2 SYDVKM. Trimming removed 5 bases at V and 6 bases at J, with 17 bases between. The CDR3 sequence is CASSVPQVRGEQYF. The CDR3 DNA follows: TGTGCCAGCAGTGTCCCACAGGTCAGAGGCGAGCAGTACTTC.

This clonotype was detected ten times or more. The gene calls are TRBV7-2 and TRBJ1-2; the match to TRBD1 covers 7 bases. Germline values: CDR1 SGHTA, CDR2 FQGNSA. Trimming removed 4 bases from V and 1 base from J; junction bases left unmatched: 6. CDR3 length equals 15 residues. The CDR3 sequence: CASSSPRGYNYGYTF. The CDR3 region has the DNA TGTGCCAGCAGCTCCCCCAGGGGGTATAACTATGGCTACACCTTC.